The following is a T cell receptor (beta chain) sequence with its context. The antigen it binds to is not known. Within one base of it there is no much larger clone, and no base qualities were kept. The germline V gene (reference sequence) yields LNHDA for CDR1 and SQIVND for CDR2. At the junction V is shortened by 7 bases and J by 3 bases, with 14 bases in between. Including the terminal cysteine and phenylalanine, the CDR3 comprises 14 residues. Only CDR3 DNA is held: 42 bases, read in frame from base 1. This sample was taken from a study of shared clonotypes between healthy human individuals (dated by TCRdb to between 2020 and 2021). Regarding the research as a whole: The cohort comprised a couple of women and three men aged 18 to 49 years. Per donor, three plates each were used for CD4 naive and CD4 memory, two for CD8 naive, and one for CD8 memory. Blood TCR repertoires of five healthy adults were deeply sequenced to estimate repertoire size and the extent of clonotype sharing between individuals. Libraries were prepared and TCR repertoires were sequenced by different laboratories using diverse techniques, in order to increase sequencing depth and limit assay-specific biases. Per donor, leukapheresis produced somewhere between about 0.8 and 9.5 billion PBMCs.

TCR CDR3 regions were amplified from genomic DNA by multiplex PCR using the deep immunoSEQ assay. For each cell subset, the extracted genomic DNA was distributed evenly across all wells of several immunoSEQ 96-well plates, and each plate served as one replicate. For sorted subsets, around 0.2 ug of genomic DNA, equivalent to roughly 33,000 T cell genomes, went into each replicate PCR. Purified libraries were quantified with a Qubit 3.0 fluorometer, sized on a Bioanalyzer 2100, and re-quantified with the KAPA Library Quantification kit. Every immunoSEQ 96-well plate was sequenced on a dedicated single-read 150-cycle Illumina NextSeq 550 flow cell. Under the source paper's analysis protocol: Because the immunoSEQ output held only junctional sequences and lacked quality scores, the filtering could not match the filtering applied to full-length reads. Sequences were annotated with PyIR, a Python wrapper for IgBLAST v1.9, and V/J genes and CDR3 were assigned using IMGT germline references. Reads were filtered out if the reads had weak V/J assignments (E-value above 1e-6), no CDR3, stop codons, out-of-frame junctions, or ambiguous translated residues. V3J clonotypes were defined as sequences sharing the same inferred V gene, J gene, and CDR3 amino acid sequence. To compute the percentage overlap between repertoires, the number of shared unique clonotypes was divided by the size of the smaller repertoire. RTK rarefaction, the Chao1 estimator, and Recon v2.1 estimates of unobserved clonotypes were used to assess repertoire richness. For all TCRbeta clonotypes obtained by the gDNA method from a few donors, generation probabilities were computed with OLGA. TCRdb took over this immuneACCESS table, retaining in-frame rearrangements with V and J assigned. Such tables are incomplete; in checked studies, under half of the missing clones stem from an unresolved V gene, and the remainder is unexplained. The V and J calls and the clone size are those of that table, but D and trimming were determined from the DNA. The sample table shows roughly 1,800,000 clones, and about 95% are seen once. The ten biggest clones cover 1% to 1.5% of the sample.

The study at large found these results: Sampling was limited to blood, and TCR repertoires in tissue likely differ from TCR repertoires in blood. Compared with non-shared clonotypes, the clonotypes found in all four sorted-subset donors had higher generation probabilities. Sharing across a few donors was observed for about 4.8% of naive CD4, less than 4% of naive CD8, about 2.3% of memory CD4, and around 0.44% of memory CD8 clonotypes. Even with the large sequencing depth, rarefaction of the sorted-subset datasets indicated that sequencing was incomplete. Because the study included a small number of donors, the genetic and exposure-history diversity represented was limited. Based on pairwise subsampling, the degree of clonotype sharing among donors was expected to be affected by sequencing depth. Naive subsets generally had larger estimated clonotype richness than memory subsets did.

CD8 naive samples were CD45RO-negative cells positively selected for CCR7, giving a CD45RA+CCR7+ population that excluded TemRA cells. Donors were healthy HIV-negative adults with no recently reported acute infections or vaccinations. Only Caucasian adults living in Nashville, Tennessee, USA were represented among the donors. Blood was collected by leukapheresis, and PBMCs were isolated by Ficoll-Histopaque density gradient centrifugation and then cryopreserved in liquid nitrogen vapor phase. Analytical flow cytometry was used to check the purity and quantity of every magnetically sorted T cell population. From each sorted fraction, genomic DNA was isolated and quantified by UV absorbance on a Nanodrop 2000c.

Sequencing was carried out using naive CD8+ T cells sorted from blood. Read against the paper, the sample's cell subset or site label means: CD45RA+CCR7+. This clonotype was sampled from a man between 18 and 35 years old in good health. The chain is made from TRBV19 and TRBJ2-3; the best D guess is TRBD1, with 5 bases matching. CDR3 reads: CASNPGLGTDTQYF. The sequence in DNA is TGTGCCAGTAATCCAGGGTTGGGAACAGATACGCAGTATTTT.